The clone carrying this TCR beta chain was observed a few times. Its specificity is unknown. This CDR3 is 15 amino acids long. Trimming cost V 6 bases and J 10 bases, with 21 bases left between them. Looked up from germline, CDR1 is MNHEY and CDR2 is SVGEGT. Preparation of the TCRbeta library was carried out with unique molecular identifiers. TCRdb re-analysed the PCR reads in MiXCR, keeping a single row per CDR3 protein. In the table there are over 15,000 distinct CDR3 sequences, 10% to 15% of which are singletons. The data derive from a study of T-cell reconstitution after alpha-beta-depleted transplantation in children. The study, taken as a whole, reports: One year post-transplant, T-cell counts and diversity were largely derived from T cells produced anew. Reportedly, only several hundred clones from non-depleted graft cells drove alpha-beta T-cell counts at about two months. Recipient T cells and thymic progenitors that survived gave rise to the high TCRbeta diversity observed at day 60 in some patients.

The sequencing here drew on PBMCs, mostly from graft donor cells, taken 60 days after TCRalphabeta/CD19-depleted stem cell transplant. The chain recombines TRBV6-2 or TRBV6-3 with TRBJ1-4, with a weak D call TRBD1 (5 bases). The receptor was isolated from a female patient aged 2-10 years who had a stem cell transplant for congenital amegakaryocytic thrombocytopenia, so the T cells may come from the graft donor. CDR3 residues: CASRLGTSVFGKLFF. The DNA of the CDR3 is TGTGCCAGCAGATTAGGGACCTCCGTGTTTGGAAAACTGTTTTTT.